Listed here is a single T cell receptor beta chain. This clonotype was seen only a few times. Its antigen is not yet known. Base qualities are not recorded, but no much larger clone differs from it by a single base. The source of the sample is a study of read filtering for tumor transcriptome and immune sequencing (dated by TCRdb to between 2020 and 2021). Regarding the study in general: The cohort was composed of 17 male and some 13 female patients, with a mean age of roughly 61 years and an age range of roughly 47 to 90. By revised international staging, 8 or 9 patients were R-ISS I, over 15 were R-ISS II and roughly seven were R-ISS III. Whole-transcriptome libraries were prepared with the TruSeq RNA Access Library Prep Kit after DNase treatment. Per sample, about 3.5 to 10.27 million TCR-region mapped reads were obtained with IR-seq, compared with only roughly 75 to 1,400 with RNA-seq. TCR repertoires obtained by targeted immune repertoire sequencing and by bulk whole-transcriptome sequencing performed on the same bone marrow samples were compared. One main goal was a read-filtering strategy for immune repertoire data, in particular deciding whether clonotypes backed by only one read should be removed.

Starting from 400 ng RNA, TCR libraries were constructed with the Immunoverse kit using molecular barcoded adaptors that cover the alpha/delta and beta/gamma chains. TCR library preparation used the same RNA that was used for transcriptome sequencing. An Illumina HiSeq 4000 with 2 x 150 cycles was used to sequence the TCR libraries. The study's own analysis went as follows. TCR reads were aligned to human V, D, J and C references and assembled into CDR3 clonotypes with MiXCR, including quality filtering and error correction. The tcR package in R was used for analysis of clonotype counts and gene usage diversity. Raw mapping reads were checked after the RNA-seq reads had been mapped by STAR aligner version 2.5.3a onto the human GRCh37 genome. IR-seq fastq files were randomly downsampled with Seqtk 1.3 to test the effect of sequencing depth on detected clonotypes. The public reads were run again by TCRdb, first through fastp at Q25 and then through MiXCR, and only productive beta chains were kept. Entries that share a CDR3 protein sequence are merged under the most common genes and DNA. These V and J calls derive from TCRdb rather than the authors' analysis. This sample gives approximately 90,000 distinct CDR3 sequences in total; 12% of them show up just once. The ten largest clonotypes hold approximately 15% of the sample.

Every patient had bone marrow sampled at the time of active disease. Isolation of bone marrow mononuclear cells was performed by Ficoll-Hypaque density gradient centrifugation. To remove myeloma plasma cells, the cells were labeled with CD138 magnetic microbeads on a MACS separator, and CD138-negative cells were then collected by negative selection. Flow cytometry on an Attune NxT with CD138 antibodies was used to check the purity of the isolated cells. Total RNA was extracted with TRIzol reagent and quantified with a NanoDrop spectrophotometer. Paired RNA-seq and IR-seq were performed on each patient's CD138-negative bone marrow sample. The germline V gene (reference sequence) gives CDR1 as SGHKS and CDR2 as YYEKEE. The CDR3 goes from the cysteine to the phenylalanine over 15 residues. Only CDR3 DNA is held: 45 bases, read in frame from base 1. Clipping removes 5 bases from V and 0 bases from J, with 5 as the unmatched junction base count.

Study-wide findings and limitations: Compared with RNA-seq, IR-seq captured clonotypes at much greater depth and more reliably, and a smaller IR-seq throughput was enough to identify most of the shared clonotypes. When single-read clonotypes were removed, the proportions of shared clonotypes in IR-seq and RNA-seq correlated more strongly. The sorted CD138-negative fraction was not purified T cells but a mixed bone marrow immune population. In IR-seq, 80% to 85% of clonotypes but roughly 3.5% of total reads were represented by single-read clonotypes, whereas in RNA-seq, around 75% of clonotypes and about 46% of reads were represented by single-read clonotypes.

The source material was a population of CD138-negative cells sorted from bone marrow. The sample's cell subset or site label is to be understood as: bone marrow mononuclear cells depleted of CD138+ plasma/myeloma cells by negative magnetic selection. Rearrangement joined TRBV5-5 to TRBJ1-5, and 7 bases in between align with TRBD1. The receptor was isolated from a donor aged 40 or over with multiple myeloma. DNA sequence: TGTGCCAGCAGATCGGGACAGTTTAGCAATCAGCCCCAGCATTTT. Translated, it reads CASRSGQFSNQPQHF.